Each of the 16 T cell receptor beta chains below was sequenced from the same sample in a study of OX40 agonist ivuxolimab in advanced cancers. Clones were read by immunoSEQ multiplex PCR, and TCRdb kept only the in-frame ones, dropping some. Of 45,000 to 70,000 clones detected, around 83% appear once; the ten largest clones hold more than 0.9%. The sample in question was CD4+ or CD8+ T cells sorted from blood, obtained in a trial of the OX40 agonist ivuxolimab. The source is an adult with an advanced solid tumor such as melanoma, head and neck, liver or kidney cancer.

About this clone: At one of its ends the junction is not consistent with the germline gene, which may arise from a read error. This chain joins TRBV6-5 and TRBJ1-3, with D possibly TRBD1 on 5 matching bases. Germline values: CDR1 MNHEY, CDR2 SVGAGI. This CDR3 comprises 14 residues. This CDR3 reads CASSYHRLWKHHIF. The CDR3 coding sequence is TGTGCCAGCAGTTATCACAGGCTCTGGAAACACCATATATTT.

This chain uses TRBV7-6 with TRBJ2-2; perhaps TRBD1 as D (5 bases). Germline V gives CDR1 SGHVS, CDR2 FNYEAQ. This CDR3 is built from 17 residues. V lost 5 bases to trimming and J lost 0 bases, with 16 bases between them. The CDR3: CASSPRPGHTNTGELFF. The CDR3 DNA follows: TGTGCCAGCAGCCCACGACCTGGACATACGAACACCGGGGAGCTGTTTTTT.

The chain joins TRBV5-1 to TRBJ1-1; 12 bases line up with TRBD1. CDR1 and CDR2 from the germline V gene are SGHRS and YFSETQ. CDR3 size: 17 residues. After removal of 0 bases from V and 4 bases from J, the junction contained 7 bases not matched to a gene. The CDR3 coding sequence is TGCGCCAGCAGCTTGGGGGCCGGGACAGGGGGCCTCACTGAAGCTTTCTTT. Translation: CASSLGAGTGGLTEAFF.

The chain has TRBV11-3 and TRBJ2-7; TRBD2 aligns across 12 bases. In germline, CDR1 is SGHNT, CDR2 YENEEA. The trim removed 5 bases at V and 3 bases at J, leaving 8 bases unmatched. This CDR3 is 16 amino acids long. Written as DNA, the CDR3 is TGTGCCAGCAGCGCCGGCGAGACTAGCGGGGGCTACGAGCAGTACTTC. Its protein is CASSAGETSGGYEQYF.

The V gene is TRBV27, the J gene TRBJ1-5, with D possibly TRBD1 on 5 matching bases. Trimming pared 6 bases from V and 6 bases from J, leaving 15 bases between. The CDR3 has 14 residues. Germline V gene sequence: CDR1 MNHEY, CDR2 SMNVEV (reference sequence). In DNA form, the CDR3 reads TGTGCCAGCAGGCCGGGACCGAGAAGTCAGCCCCAGCATTTT. This translates into CASRPGPRSQPQHF.

The V call is TRBV6-1, the J call TRBJ1-1; D unresolved. CDR3 length: 14 amino acids. The germline V and J ends were trimmed by 2 bases and 3 bases, with 10 bases remaining between them. CDR1 and CDR2 from the germline V gene are MNHNS and SASEGT. CDR3 DNA: TGTGCCAGCAGTGAATTCGTGGGATACACTGAAGCTTTCTTT. This sequence encodes CASSEFVGYTEAFF.

This chain connects TRBV12-5 to TRBJ1-5; TRBD1 might be the D (6 bases). The CDR3 has 15 amino acids. V gave up 6 bases and J gave up 0 bases, with 12 bases separating them. Germline V gene data show CDR1 as LGHNT and CDR2 as FRNRAP. The CDR3 region is CASGKQGDSNQPQHF. In DNA form, the CDR3 reads TGTGCTAGTGGAAAACAGGGAGATAGCAATCAGCCCCAGCATTTT.

In its sample, this clone was seen once. J is TRBJ2-5 and V is TRBV7-2; 10 bases are a match to TRBD1. This CDR3 has 16 amino acids. Per germline, CDR1 SGHTA and CDR2 FQGNSA. Trimming removed 5 bases from V and 5 bases from J; junction bases left unmatched: 11. This CDR3 is CASSATRQGALETQYF. The CDR3 bases are TGTGCCAGCAGCGCGACACGACAGGGGGCGTTGGAGACCCAGTACTTC.

Only a few counts were recorded for this clone. The V gene is TRBV5-4, the J gene TRBJ1-1, with 7 bases lining up with TRBD1. The CDR3 is 15 amino acids. After removal of 1 base from V and 4 bases from J, the junction contained 7 bases not matched to a gene. CDR1 SGHNT and CDR2 YYREEE come from the germline V gene (reference sequence). The chain's CDR3 is CASSLKDRYPTEAFF. The CDR3 DNA follows: TGTGCCAGCAGCTTGAAGGACAGGTATCCCACTGAAGCTTTCTTT.

The V gene is TRBV9, the J gene TRBJ1-6; no definite D call. CDR1 is SGDLS and CDR2 is YYNGEE in the germline V gene. V was clipped by 0 bases and J by 10 bases, with 8 bases between them. The CDR3 consists of 13 residues. CDR3 protein: CASSVEFWSPLHF. The CDR3 bases are TGTGCCAGCAGCGTAGAGTTCTGGTCACCCCTCCACTTT.

The rearrangement joins TRBV7-6 to TRBJ2-3; the match to TRBD2 covers 14 bases. The V gene end was trimmed by 5 bases and the J gene end by 6 bases; junction bases not matched to a gene: 4. The CDR3 has 15 amino acids. Per the germline V gene, CDR1 is SGHVS and CDR2 is FNYEAQ. This CDR3 reads CASSRLAGGLDTQYF. CDR3 sequence (DNA): TGTGCCAGCAGCAGACTAGCGGGGGGGCTCGATACGCAGTATTTT.

J is TRBJ1-2 and V is TRBV27; D perhaps matches TRBD1 (5 bases). The ends were cut back, 8 bases at V and 4 bases at J, with 20 bases in the middle. The length of the CDR3 is 15 residues. The germline gives CDR1 MNHEY, CDR2 SMNVEV (reference sequence). The CDR3 sequence is CASATLPFRGYGYTF. The CDR3, as DNA: TGTGCCAGCGCCACACTACCTTTTAGGGGCTATGGCTACACCTTC.

This rearrangement joins TRBV7-8 to TRBJ1-2; 10 bases are a match to TRBD1. The germline gives CDR1 SGHVS, CDR2 FQNEAQ. This CDR3 contains 15 residues. With V trimmed by 3 bases and J by 3 bases, 4 bases remained unmatched. In nucleotides, the CDR3 is TGTGCCAGCAGCTTGAGGGACAGGGGACACTATGGCTACACCTTC. It specifies CASSLRDRGHYGYTF.

This chain links TRBV6-5 with TRBJ1-3, with 7 bases matching TRBD1. V trimming: 5 bases; J trimming: 6 bases; junction bases outside the gene matches: 7. This CDR3 comprises 14 residues. Germline CDR1 is MNHEY and CDR2 is SVGAGI. The CDR3 is CASSRDRVLNTIYF. CDR3 DNA: TGTGCCAGCAGTCGCGACAGGGTGTTAAACACCATATATTTT.

The chain is built from TRBV5-4 and TRBJ2-5; D may be TRBD2 (6 bases). The V gene's germline CDR1 is SGHNT and CDR2 YYREEE (reference sequence). V was cut by 4 bases and J by 2 bases, with 12 bases left in between. The CDR3 runs 14 residues. CDR3 sequence (DNA): TGTGCCAGCAGCAACCGGGCGGGGCAAGAGACCCAGTACTTC. It is translated as CASSNRAGQETQYF.

The chain is built from TRBV6-6 and TRBJ2-7; D unresolved. Trimming took off 5 bases at V and 0 bases at J, with 5 bases between the two ends. This CDR3 has 12 amino acids. Looked up from germline, CDR1 is MNHNY and CDR2 is SVGAGI (reference sequence). The CDR3 sequence: CASSLSSYEQYF. CDR3 DNA sequence: TGTGCCAGCAGTCTTAGCTCCTACGAGCAGTACTTC.